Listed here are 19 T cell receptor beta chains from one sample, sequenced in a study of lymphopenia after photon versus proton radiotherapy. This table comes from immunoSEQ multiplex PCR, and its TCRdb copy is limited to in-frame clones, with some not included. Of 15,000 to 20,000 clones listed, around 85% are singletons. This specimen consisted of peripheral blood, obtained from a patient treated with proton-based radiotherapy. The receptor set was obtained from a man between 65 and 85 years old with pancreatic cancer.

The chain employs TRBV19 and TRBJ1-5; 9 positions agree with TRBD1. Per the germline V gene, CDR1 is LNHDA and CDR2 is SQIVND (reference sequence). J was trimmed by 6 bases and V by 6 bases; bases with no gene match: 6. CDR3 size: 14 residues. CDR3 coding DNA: TGTGCCAGTAGCGGAACAGGGGGCTTTCAGCCCCAGCATTTT. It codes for CASSGTGGFQPQHF.

As DNA, the CDR3 is TGTGCCAGCAGCTCCGCCGGGCAGGGGCACCGAGCTTTCTTT. Its protein product is CASSSAGQGHRAFF. This chain uses TRBV12-1 with TRBJ1-1; TRBD1 reflects the table's D call only, with no check against the DNA. TRBV12-1 is termed a pseudogene. The CDR3 has 14 residues.

The CDR3 DNA reads TGTGCCAGCACCCACGGGGGGCAGGGTGCCGCTGAAGCTTTCTTT. Its translation is CASTHGGQGAAEAFF. The V gene is TRBV5-4, the J gene TRBJ1-1, with D perhaps matching TRBD1 (6 bases). CDR1 and CDR2 (germline): SGHNT, YYREEE (reference sequence). The V gene lost 6 bases and the J gene lost 6 bases, with 21 bases spanning the gap. There are 15 residues in the CDR3.

In DNA, the CDR3 is TGTGCCAGCAGTGCCTCCCCCGGGACAGGGGGAGAGACCCAGTACTTC. It translates to CASSASPGTGGETQYF. The chain has TRBV6-4 and TRBJ2-5; 11 bases match TRBD1. Looked up from germline, CDR1 is MRHNA and CDR2 is SNTAGT. The CDR3 has 16 residues. The V segment lost 4 bases and the J segment 4 bases; nucleotides outside the gene matches: 8.

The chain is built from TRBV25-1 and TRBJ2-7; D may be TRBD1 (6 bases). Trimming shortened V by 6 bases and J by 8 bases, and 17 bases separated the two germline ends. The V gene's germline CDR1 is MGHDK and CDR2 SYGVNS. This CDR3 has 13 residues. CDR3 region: CASSETGTSQQYF. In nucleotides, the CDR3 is TGTGCCAGCAGCGAAACGGGGACAAGCCAGCAGTACTTC.

CDR3 nucleotides: TGTGCCAGCAGTTCTCCGCAGATAGGCACAGATACGCAGTATTTT. Translation: CASSSPQIGTDTQYF. The V and J genes are TRBV6-5 and TRBJ2-3; unclear D gene. Trimming pared 4 bases from V and 1 base from J, leaving 12 bases between. Germline CDR1 is MNHEY and CDR2 is SVGAGI. CDR3 length: 15 residues.

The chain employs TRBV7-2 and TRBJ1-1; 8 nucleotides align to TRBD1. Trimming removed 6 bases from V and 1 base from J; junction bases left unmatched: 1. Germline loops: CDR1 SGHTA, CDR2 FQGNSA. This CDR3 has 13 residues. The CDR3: CASRTGGNTEAFF. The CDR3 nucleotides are TGTGCCAGCAGAACAGGGGGGAACACTGAAGCTTTCTTT.

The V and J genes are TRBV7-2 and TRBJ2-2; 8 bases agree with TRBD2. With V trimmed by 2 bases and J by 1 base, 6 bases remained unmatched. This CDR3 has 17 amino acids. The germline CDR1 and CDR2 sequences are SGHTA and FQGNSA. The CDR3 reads CASSLQGLAGNTGELFF. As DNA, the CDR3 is TGTGCCAGCAGCTTACAAGGTCTAGCGGGGAACACCGGGGAGCTGTTTTTT.

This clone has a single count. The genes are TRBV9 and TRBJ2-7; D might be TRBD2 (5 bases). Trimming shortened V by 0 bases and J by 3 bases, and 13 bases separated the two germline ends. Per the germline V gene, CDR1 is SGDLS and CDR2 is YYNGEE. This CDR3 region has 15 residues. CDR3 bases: TGTGCCAGCAGCGTAGGGAGCGGAGACCTCTACGAGCAGTACTTC. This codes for CASSVGSGDLYEQYF.

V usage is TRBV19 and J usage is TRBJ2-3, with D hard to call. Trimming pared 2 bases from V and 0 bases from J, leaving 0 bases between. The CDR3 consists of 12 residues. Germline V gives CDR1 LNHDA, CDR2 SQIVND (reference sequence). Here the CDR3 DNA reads TGTGCCAGTAGTATAAGCACAGATACGCAGTATTTT. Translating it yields CASSISTDTQYF.

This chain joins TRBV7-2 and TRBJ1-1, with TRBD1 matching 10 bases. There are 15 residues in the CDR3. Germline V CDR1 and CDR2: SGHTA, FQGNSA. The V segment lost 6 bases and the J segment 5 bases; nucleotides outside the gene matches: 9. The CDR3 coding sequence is TGTGCCAGCAGTACTGACAGGGGGCGGAGAACTGAAGCTTTCTTT. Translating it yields CASSTDRGRRTEAFF.

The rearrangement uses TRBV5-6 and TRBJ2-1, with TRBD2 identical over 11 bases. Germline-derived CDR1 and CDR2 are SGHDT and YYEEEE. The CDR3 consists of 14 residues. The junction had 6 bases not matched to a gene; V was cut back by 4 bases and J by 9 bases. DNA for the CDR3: TGTGCCAGCAGCACACTAGCGGGAGAGTCTGAGCAGTTCTTC. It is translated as CASSTLAGESEQFF.

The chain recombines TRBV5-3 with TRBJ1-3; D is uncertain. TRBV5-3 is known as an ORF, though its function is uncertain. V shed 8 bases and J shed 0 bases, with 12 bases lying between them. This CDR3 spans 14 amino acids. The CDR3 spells CASSVKSSGNTIYF. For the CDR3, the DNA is TGTGCCAGCAGCGTTAAGAGCTCTGGAAACACCATATATTTT.

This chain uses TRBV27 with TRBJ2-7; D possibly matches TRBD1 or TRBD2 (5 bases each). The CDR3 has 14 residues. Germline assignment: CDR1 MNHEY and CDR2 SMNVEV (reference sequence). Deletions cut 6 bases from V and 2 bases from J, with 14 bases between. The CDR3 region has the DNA TGTGCCAGCAGCCCCCTTGGGGGACCCTACGAGCAGTACTTC. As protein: CASSPLGGPYEQYF.

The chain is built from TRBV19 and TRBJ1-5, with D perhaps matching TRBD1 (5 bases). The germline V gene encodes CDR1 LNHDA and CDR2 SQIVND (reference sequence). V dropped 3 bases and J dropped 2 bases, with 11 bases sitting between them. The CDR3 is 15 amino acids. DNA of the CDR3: TGTGCCAGTAGTATGGGGCTCGGGGGCAATCAGCCCCAGCATTTT. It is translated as CASSMGLGGNQPQHF.

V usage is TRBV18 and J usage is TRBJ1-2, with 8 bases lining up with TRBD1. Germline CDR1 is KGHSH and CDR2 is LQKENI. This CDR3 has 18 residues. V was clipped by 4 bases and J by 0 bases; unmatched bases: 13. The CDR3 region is CASSLRQTGEGANYGYTF. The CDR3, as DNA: TGTGCCAGCTCACTACGACAGACAGGGGAGGGAGCTAACTATGGCTACACCTTC. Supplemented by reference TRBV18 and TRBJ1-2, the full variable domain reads NAGVMQNPRHLVRRRGQEARLRCSPMKGHSHVYWYRQLPEEGLKFMVYLQKENIIDESGMPKERFSAEFPKEGPSILRIQQVVRGDSAAYFCASSLRQTGEGANYGYTFGSGTRLTVV.

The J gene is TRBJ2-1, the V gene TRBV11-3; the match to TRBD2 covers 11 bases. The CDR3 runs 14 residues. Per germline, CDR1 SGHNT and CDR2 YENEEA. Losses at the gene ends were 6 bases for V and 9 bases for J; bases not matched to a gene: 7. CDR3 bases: TGTGCCAGCAGTCAAATAGCGGGAGGGTCTGAGCAGTTCTTC. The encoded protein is CASSQIAGGSEQFF.

CDR3 sequence reads: CASRLVNTEAFF. CDR3 in DNA: TGCGCCAGCAGGCTCGTTAACACTGAAGCTTTCTTT. The rearrangement joins TRBV5-1 to TRBJ1-1; D remains ambiguous. V lost 5 bases, J lost 2 bases, and 7 bases lay in between. The CDR3 contains 12 residues. Germline CDR1 and CDR2: SGHRS and YFSETQ. Full variable domain (remainder filled in from reference TRBV5-1 and TRBJ1-1): KAGVTQTPRYLIKTRGQQVTLSCSPISGHRSVSWYQQTPGQGLQFLFEYFSETQRNKGNFPGRFSGRQFSNSRSEMNVSTLELGDSALYLCASRLVNTEAFFGQGTRLTVV.

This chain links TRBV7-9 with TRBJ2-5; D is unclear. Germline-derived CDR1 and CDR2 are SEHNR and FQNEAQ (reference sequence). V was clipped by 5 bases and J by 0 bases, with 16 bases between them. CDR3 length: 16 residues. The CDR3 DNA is TGTGCCAGCAGCCCCAGGACCAACGTTAACCAAGAGACCCAGTACTTC. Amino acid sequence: CASSPRTNVNQETQYF. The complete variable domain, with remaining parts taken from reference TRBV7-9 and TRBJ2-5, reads DTGVSQNPRHKITKRGQNVTFRCDPISEHNRLYWYRQTLGQGPEFLTYFQNEAQLEKSRLLSDRFSAERPKGSFSTLEIQRTEQGDSAMYLCASSPRTNVNQETQYFGPGTRLLVL.